This is a list of T cell receptor beta chains from one sample in a study of cytomegalovirus exposure and HLA in healthy donors. Only in-frame clones appear in the TCRdb table, and some are missing; sequencing was by immunoSEQ multiplex PCR. The table lists some 260,000 clones, about 90% of them singletons, with approximately 12% in the top ten. Sequencing was carried out using PBMCs. The receptors here all came from a young man in good health and CMV-seropositive. The CDR3 runs from the conserved cysteine through the conserved F or W. D genes are given only for firm matches. Only part of the rows carry a size: once, few, many, or a class if the clone is expanded.

>TRBJ1-1|-|-|TRBV2
CASREPRPDTEAFF
TGTGCCAGCAGGGAGCCCCGACCGGACACTGAAGCTTTCTTT
>TRBJ2-2|-|TRBD2|TRBV10-1
CATSLADANTGELFF
TGCGCCACCTCCCTAGCGGATGCGAACACCGGGGAGCTGTTTTTT
>TRBJ1-5|few|-|TRBV21-1
CASSTQGRNQPQHF
TGTGCCAGCAGCACGCAGGGTAGGAATCAGCCCCAGCATTTT
>TRBJ2-3|-|-|TRBV11-2
CASSLDRGSTDTQYF
TGTGCCAGCAGCTTAGATCGAGGAAGCACAGATACGCAGTATTTT
>TRBJ2-1|-|-|TRBV30
CAWSVTEETLNEQFF
TGTGCCTGGAGTGTTACGGAGGAGACCCTCAATGAGCAGTTCTTC
>TRBJ2-5|-|-|TRBV15
CATSAPRGYETQYF
TGTGCCACCAGCGCGCCCCGGGGGTACGAGACCCAGTACTTC
>TRBJ2-7|-|TRBD1|TRBV28
CASSRPGVQGRYEQYF
TGTGCCAGCAGTCGTCCCGGTGTACAGGGGCGCTACGAGCAGTACTTC
>TRBJ2-7|few|-|TRBV18
CASSPGDPEQYF
TGTGCCAGCTCACCAGGAGATCCCGAGCAGTACTTC
>TRBJ2-7|-|TRBD1|TRBV5-4
CASSQGTGGGYEQYF
TGTGCCAGCAGCCAAGGGACAGGGGGCGGTTACGAGCAGTACTTC
>TRBJ2-1|-|-|TRBV20-1
CSASLANEQFF
TGCAGTGCTAGCTTGGCGAATGAGCAGTTCTTC
>TRBJ1-2|-|-|TRBV30
CAWSVSRGAGGYTF
TGTGCCTGGAGTGTATCGCGGGGGGCCGGTGGCTACACCTTC
>TRBJ2-2|-|-|TRBV6-6
CASSHRGDTGELFF
TGTGCCAGCAGTCACCGGGGAGATACCGGGGAGCTGTTTTTT
>TRBJ2-4|-|TRBD1|TRBV9
CASSVAGQGVGNIQYF
TGTGCCAGCAGCGTAGCGGGACAGGGTGTCGGGAACATTCAGTACTTC
>TRBJ2-7|-|TRBD1|TRBV11-3
CASSVGQGMNHEQYF
TGTGCCAGCTCCGTTGGACAGGGGATGAACCACGAGCAGTACTTC
>TRBJ2-7|-|-|TRBV28
CASSGVGGDEQYF
TGTGCCAGCAGTGGGGTGGGAGGCGACGAGCAGTACTTC
>TRBJ2-1|-|-|TRBV29-1
CSAQAPINEQFF
TGCAGCGCCCAAGCCCCCATCAATGAGCAGTTCTTC
>TRBJ2-7|-|-|TRBV5-6
CASSLDRALYEQYF
TGTGCCAGCAGCTTGGACAGGGCGCTCTACGAGCAGTACTTC
>TRBJ2-2|-|TRBD2|TRBV7-2
CASKAGAAGELFF
TGTGCCAGCAAAGCGGGAGCGGCCGGGGAGCTGTTTTTT
>TRBJ2-5|-|TRBD1|TRBV6-4
CASSRTGQETQYF
TGTGCCAGCAGCCGGACAGGGCAAGAGACCCAGTACTTC
>TRBJ1-4|-|-|TRBV9
CASRAGRAVNEKLFF
TGTGCCAGCAGGGCCGGGAGGGCGGTTAATGAAAAACTGTTTTTT
>TRBJ2-7|-|-|TRBV30
CAWAGTGDYEQYF
TGTGCCTGGGCCGGGACTGGAGACTACGAGCAGTACTTC
>TRBJ2-7|-|-|TRBV20-1
CSARELYEQYF
TGCAGTGCTAGAGAACTTTACGAGCAGTACTTC
>TRBJ2-2|-|TRBD2|TRBV6-1
CASSVLAGGFGNTGELFF
TGTGCCAGCAGTGTACTAGCGGGAGGGTTCGGGAACACCGGGGAGCTGTTTTTT
>TRBJ2-1|-|-|TRBV5-4
CASSLDAGEQFF
TGTGCCAGCAGCTTGGATGCAGGGGAGCAGTTCTTC
>TRBJ2-1|-|-|TRBV7-2
CASSLVGQGSSYNEQFF
TGTGCCAGCAGCTTAGTTGGGCAGGGAAGCTCCTACAATGAGCAGTTCTTC
>TRBJ2-7|-|-|TRBV20-1
CSARVVNEQYF
TGCAGTGCTAGAGTGGTTAACGAGCAGTACTTC